This T cell receptor beta chain was captured by sequencing in a study of cytomegalovirus exposure and HLA in healthy donors (dated by TCRdb to the late 2010s). Turning to the overall study: According to a later analysis, the approximately 130 validation repertoires were produced on the same platform as the approximately 620 repertoires of the first cohort. Besides the first cohort of more than 650 subjects, a separate validation cohort made up of 120 different subjects was used. The aim of the study was to test whether cataloging public T cell receptors could identify signatures of past pathogen exposure. High-throughput TCR immunosequencing, statistical association of individual TCRs with disease status, and machine learning were combined to predict cytomegalovirus infection status.

On this clone itself: Its antigen is not yet known. No qualities accompany the bases; no much larger clone lies one base away.

Libraries were built with the immunoSEQ multiplex PCR assay. In the authors' own workflow: A statistical classification framework was built for diagnosing cytomegalovirus status from the catalog of TCR beta chain sequences. TCRdb obtained this table from immuneACCESS and retained in-frame rearrangements with V and J assigned. These tables miss some clones; where compared with another copy, unresolved V genes account for less than half of the shortfall, and the remainder is unexplained. D and trimming were read from the DNA, whereas the V and J calls and clone size are those reported in that table. This sample is represented by around 150,000 clones; around four fifths of them were singletons. Around 2.4% of the sample is held by the ten biggest clonotypes. What the research found in general, with its limitations: Three of the identified cytomegalovirus-associated TCR beta chains were confirmed in vitro to be specific for cytomegalovirus antigens. The study gave a list of 150 to 200 TCR beta chains associated with cytomegalovirus. Across donors, most TCR sequences were observed very rarely, whereas some public TCRs were present in many individuals. The classifier was reported to diagnose cytomegalovirus status with high specificity and sensitivity in both the original cohort and the validation cohort. The authors suggested that the approach could potentially be generalized to other disease states and immunological phenotypes. Subsequent analysis determined that TCRs grouped into clusters in the first cohort also showed a tendency toward co-occurrence across the 130 or so validation repertoires, and roughly 94% of cluster scores exceeded 0. The validation cohort had no HLA typing available for a later analysis, so co-occurrence within that cohort was assessed over all 130 or so repertoires.

The donors belonged to the validation cohort of over a hundred subjects, which was separate from the 666-subject first cohort. The sequencing input was PBMCs. The TCR sequence derives from a man aged 25 to 45 in good health and CMV-seropositive.

For the CDR3, the sequence is CASSSRDRGGNEKLFF. The nucleotides read TGTGCCAGCAGCTCGCGGGACAGGGGAGGTAATGAAAAACTGTTTTTT. Here the chain combines TRBV9 and TRBJ1-4, with TRBD1 identical over 10 junction bases. V trim: 4 bases; J trim: 4 bases; unmatched bases: 7. The CDR3, cysteine through phenylalanine, is 16 amino acids long. Only CDR3 DNA remains: 48 bases, in frame from the first base. The CDR1 and CDR2 encoded by the germline V gene are SGDLS and YYNGEE.